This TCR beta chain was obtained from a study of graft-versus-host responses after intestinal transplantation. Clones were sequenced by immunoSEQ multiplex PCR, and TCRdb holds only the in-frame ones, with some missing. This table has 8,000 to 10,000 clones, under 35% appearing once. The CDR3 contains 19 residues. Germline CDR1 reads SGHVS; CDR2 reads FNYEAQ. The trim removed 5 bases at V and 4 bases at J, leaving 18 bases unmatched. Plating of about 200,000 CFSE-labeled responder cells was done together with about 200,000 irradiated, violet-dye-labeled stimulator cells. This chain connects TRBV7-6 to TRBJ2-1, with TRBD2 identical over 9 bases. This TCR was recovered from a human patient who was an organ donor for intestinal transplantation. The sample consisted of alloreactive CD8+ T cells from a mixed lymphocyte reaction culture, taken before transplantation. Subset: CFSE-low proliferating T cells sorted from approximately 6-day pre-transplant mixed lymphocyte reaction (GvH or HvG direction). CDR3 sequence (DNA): TGTGCCAGCAGCCACTCCGCTCTGACTAGCGGTGAGTTATACAATGAGCAGTTCTTC. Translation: CASSHSALTSGELYNEQFF.